This T cell receptor (beta chain) was retrieved from a study of blood T cell repertoires in COVID-19. In the study overall: Both acute and convalescent COVID-19 samples were obtained from the United States, Italy and Spain.

In the study's own analysis: By means of reference gene primer amplification, nucleated cell counts were estimated. Produced via immunoSEQ multiplex PCR; TCRdb's table is partial and in-frame only. That table gives V, J and clone size, and the DNA gave D and trimming. The table shows about 150,000 clones, with around 87% occurring only once. Germline-derived CDR1 and CDR2 are MNHEY and SVGAGI. CDR3 length: 12 residues. After removal of 8 bases from V and 7 bases from J, the junction contained 7 bases not matched to a gene. The rearrangement joins TRBV6-5 to TRBJ1-2; TRBD1 matches at 7 bases. The source material was peripheral blood. The source is a man in his fifties or sixties with active COVID-19. The CDR3 region is CASAEGAAGYTF. In nucleotides, the CDR3 is TGTGCCAGCGCCGAGGGGGCCGCTGGCTACACCTTC.